This T cell receptor beta chain was retrieved from a study of blood T cell repertoires in COVID-19. Study background: In each case, the material was cDNA or gDNA derived from T cells, B-cell-depleted T cells, or PBMCs.

Authors' analysis steps: Reference gene primer amplification gave estimated nucleated cell counts. Clones were read by immunoSEQ multiplex PCR, and TCRdb kept only the in-frame ones, dropping some. Clonal size and the V and J genes are those of that table, whereas D and trimming came from the DNA. The sample records over 250,000 clones, about 85% being singletons. Germline CDR1 and CDR2: LNHDA and SQIVND (reference sequence). CDR3 length: 15 amino acids. V was trimmed by 2 bases and J by 0 bases, leaving 8 bases between them. The chain has TRBV19 and TRBJ2-1; D is ambiguous. The source of this sequence is a human donor in a cohort sampled during active COVID-19. Sequences were obtained from peripheral blood. Here the CDR3 reads CASSISLSSYNEQFF. CDR3 nucleotides: TGTGCCAGTAGTATATCCCTAAGCTCCTACAATGAGCAGTTCTTC.